Listed here are 28 T cell receptor beta chains from one sample, sequenced in a study of shared clonotypes between healthy human individuals. Generated by immunoSEQ multiplex PCR, the TCRdb table keeps only in-frame clones and is missing some. The data contain about 510,000 clones, nearly 80% of them singletons. The sequenced sample consisted of PBMCs. Every receptor here comes from a woman aged 40-49 years in good health. Some clones in this sample may be carry-over from other donors' samples.

In DNA, the CDR3 is TGTGCCAGCAGCGTAGGGGACCTCCGCACAGATACGCAGTATTTT. It specifies CASSVGDLRTDTQYF. The chain carries TRBV9 and TRBJ2-3; the D call may be TRBD1 or TRBD2 (5 bases each). V lost 0 bases, J lost 1 base, and 9 bases lay in between. This CDR3 region has 15 residues. In germline, CDR1 is SGDLS, CDR2 YYNGEE.

The chain has TRBV2 and TRBJ2-7; weak D call: TRBD2 (6 bases). The CDR3 has 14 residues. Trimming removed 3 bases at V and 4 bases at J, with 13 bases between. Germline CDR1 reads SNHLY; CDR2 reads FYNNEI. The CDR3 DNA is TGTGCCAGCAGTGAGGGGGGTTATGAGTACGAGCAGTACTTC. Its translation: CASSEGGYEYEQYF.

The genes are TRBV6-1 and TRBJ1-2, with a possible D match to TRBD1 (6 bases). This CDR3 is 15 amino acids long. Germline V lookup: CDR1 MNHNS, CDR2 SASEGT. The V end was cut by 3 bases, the J end by 0 bases, with 11 bases between. The CDR3 region has the DNA TGTGCCAGCAGTGACCCCCGACAGGCTAACTATGGCTACACCTTC. Its translation: CASSDPRQANYGYTF.

On this clone itself: A much larger clone lies one base from this, so it may be a read error. The gene calls are TRBV7-9 and TRBJ2-5; perhaps TRBD2 as D (5 bases). The CDR3 has 13 amino acids. Germline lookup yields CDR1 SEHNR and CDR2 FQNEAQ (reference sequence). The CDR3 region is CASNQAGEDTQYF. Here the CDR3 DNA reads TGTGCCAGCAACCAGGCCGGGGAAGATACCCAGTACTTC.

This clone was picked up a small number of times. This rearrangement joins TRBV2 to TRBJ1-6; D call uncertain. V lost 3 bases and J lost 3, with 9 bases in between. The CDR3 length is 15 residues. Germline CDR1 reads SNHLY; CDR2 reads FYNNEI. The CDR3 spells CASSESRYYNSPLHF. The CDR3 DNA sequence: TGTGCCAGCAGTGAGTCCAGATACTATAATTCACCCCTCCACTTT.

This clone was seen a single time. The chain joins TRBV7-8 to TRBJ2-1; 7 bases line up with TRBD2. V was clipped by 2 bases and J by 8 bases; unmatched bases: 9. This CDR3 is 15 amino acids long. Germline V lookup: CDR1 SGHVS, CDR2 FQNEAQ. The CDR3 loop reads CASSLRRGLVHEQFF. The CDR3 nucleotides are TGTGCCAGCAGCTTACGTCGCGGACTAGTCCATGAGCAGTTCTTC.

This clone was counted once. The chain combines TRBV5-4 with TRBJ2-7; 7 bases are a match to TRBD2. Looked up from germline, CDR1 is SGHNT and CDR2 is YYREEE (reference sequence). The CDR3 has 13 amino acids. V shed 7 bases, J shed 3 bases, and the junction held 7 bases outside the gene matches. The CDR3 DNA reads TGTGCCAGCTGGGGGGGAGGGAGCTACGAGCAGTACTTC. It codes for CASWGGGSYEQYF.

The chain recombines TRBV29-1 with TRBJ2-7, with a tentative D call TRBD1 (6 bases). Germline V gives CDR1 SQVTM, CDR2 ANQGSEA. V dropped 3 bases and J dropped 3 bases, with 9 bases sitting between them. This CDR3 contains 12 residues. The DNA of the CDR3 is TGCAGCGTTGAGGGGGCTAGCTACGAGCAGTACTTC. It yields the protein CSVEGASYEQYF.

The rearrangement joins TRBV5-1 to TRBJ2-5, with D maybe TRBD2 (6 bases). Germline assignment: CDR1 SGHRS and CDR2 YFSETQ. The CDR3 totals 15 residues. The V and J ends lost 3 bases and 2 bases respectively, with 14 bases between them. This CDR3 is CASSSLTSYQETQYF. In nucleotides, the CDR3 is TGCGCCAGCAGCTCGCTTACTAGCTATCAAGAGACCCAGTACTTC.

The chain carries TRBV11-3 and TRBJ2-7; the D is unclear. CDR3 length: 13 residues. Trimming shortened V by 0 bases and J by 4 bases, and 7 bases separated the two germline ends. Germline V lookup: CDR1 SGHNT, CDR2 YENEEA. CDR3 loop: CASSLESNYEQYF. The CDR3 region has the DNA TGTGCCAGCAGCTTAGAGTCAAATTACGAGCAGTACTTC.

The chain joins TRBV2 to TRBJ2-7; D possibly uses TRBD1 or TRBD2 (5 bases each). This CDR3 is 13 amino acids long. CDR1 and CDR2 from the germline V gene are SNHLY and FYNNEI. Trimming removed 2 bases from V and 6 bases from J, with 11 bases in between. The CDR3 nucleotides read TGTGCCAGCAGTGAAAACCCTGGGGGCGAGCAGTACTTC. Amino acid sequence: CASSENPGGEQYF.

The chain couples TRBV11-3 to TRBJ2-1; D is unclear. V lost 1 base to trimming and J lost 8 bases, with 9 bases between them. Germline V gene data show CDR1 as SGHNT and CDR2 as YENEEA. This CDR3 is built from 13 residues. CDR3 region: CASSLVSVDEQFF. Written as DNA, the CDR3 is TGTGCCAGCAGCTTAGTTAGTGTGGATGAGCAGTTCTTC.

V usage is TRBV11-3 and J usage is TRBJ2-3; 9 positions agree with TRBD1. This CDR3 comprises 16 residues. After removal of 5 bases from V and 1 base from J, the junction contained 7 bases not matched to a gene. Germline CDR1 reads SGHNT; CDR2 reads YENEEA. The CDR3 protein is CASSKTGGSRTDTQYF. The DNA of the CDR3 is TGTGCCAGCAGCAAGACAGGGGGAAGTCGCACAGATACGCAGTATTTT.

This rearrangement joins TRBV6-5 to TRBJ1-2, with D unresolved. CDR1 and CDR2 (germline): MNHEY, SVGAGI. V shed 5 bases and J shed 0 bases, with 10 bases lying between them. The CDR3 has 14 amino acids. The CDR3 sequence: CASSSGIANYGYTF. The CDR3 region has the DNA TGTGCCAGCAGTAGCGGAATTGCTAACTATGGCTACACCTTC.

The chain couples TRBV4-1 to TRBJ2-1, with TRBD1 identical over 7 bases. The CDR3 has 13 amino acids. Germline V gives CDR1 MGHRA, CDR2 YSYEKL. V dropped 0 bases and J dropped 13; count of bases not matched to a gene: 6. CDR3 amino acids: CASSQERYRGQFF. The DNA of the CDR3 is TGCGCCAGCAGCCAAGAGAGGTACAGGGGTCAGTTCTTC.

The chain employs TRBV2 and TRBJ2-1, with 10 bases lining up with TRBD1. This CDR3 spans 15 amino acids. Germline V gene data show CDR1 as SNHLY and CDR2 as FYNNEI. The J segment lost 9 bases and the V segment lost 2 bases, leaving 7 bases of the junction unmatched. The CDR3 is CASSEIWTGGSEQFF. CDR3 DNA sequence: TGTGCCAGCAGTGAAATTTGGACAGGGGGGAGTGAGCAGTTCTTC. Looking up the rest from reference TRBV2 and TRBJ2-1 gives the full variable domain: EPEVTQTPSHQVTQMGQEVILRCVPISNHLYFYWYRQILGQKVEFLVSFYNNEISEKSEIFDDQFSVERPDGSNFTLKIRSTKLEDSAMYFCASSEIWTGGSEQFFGPGTRLTVL.

The chain joins TRBV30 to TRBJ1-5; no clear D gene. V was clipped by 0 bases and J by 1 base, with 16 bases between them. The germline V gene has CDR1 GTSNPN and CDR2 SVGIG (reference sequence). This CDR3 is built from 17 residues. The chain's CDR3 is CAWSVAFGTTSNQPQHF. CDR3 nucleotides: TGTGCCTGGAGTGTAGCTTTCGGTACGACCAGCAATCAGCCCCAGCATTTT. The entire variable domain, with the rest obtained from reference TRBV30 and TRBJ1-5, is as follows: SQTIHQWPATLVQPVGSPLSLECTVEGTSNPNLYWYRQAAGRGLQLLFYSVGIGQISSEVPQNLSASRPQDRQFILSSKKLLLSDSGFYLCAWSVAFGTTSNQPQHFGDGTRLSIL.

As for this clone: This may be a read error, as it is one base from a much larger clone. This CDR3 is also generated by other DNA sequences in the sample. The chain couples TRBV4-2 to TRBJ1-4; no definite D call. The CDR3 contains 12 residues. Germline CDR1 LGHNA, CDR2 YNFKEQ. Trimming took off 0 bases at V and 8 bases at J, with 4 bases between the two ends. CDR3 nucleotides: TGTGCCAGCAGCCAAGATTCCGAAAAACTGTTTTTT. Translated: CASSQDSEKLFF.

This chain uses TRBV7-2 with TRBJ2-1; D perhaps matches TRBD2 (6 bases). Trimming took 5 bases from V and 0 from J, leaving 11 bases between them. The length of the CDR3 is 15 residues. Germline CDR1 SGHTA, CDR2 FQGNSA. The CDR3 protein is CASSPGLYSYNEQFF. CDR3 sequence (DNA): TGTGCCAGCAGCCCGGGACTTTACTCCTACAATGAGCAGTTCTTC.

Concerning this clone itself: The sample contains more than one DNA sequence encoding this CDR3. The V gene is TRBV20-1, the J gene TRBJ2-5; D call uncertain. The CDR3 has 11 residues. The germline V gene has CDR1 DFQATT and CDR2 SNEGSKA (reference sequence). V was pared by 6 bases and J by 2 bases, with 7 bases between. The CDR3 sequence: CSARPQETQYF. The CDR3 DNA sequence: TGCAGTGCCAGACCACAAGAGACCCAGTACTTC.

In its sample, this clone was seen a few times. V and J are TRBV18 and TRBJ1-1; D remains unclear. The V gene's germline CDR1 is KGHSH and CDR2 LQKENI. The CDR3 length is 12 residues. Trimming left V 2 bases short and J 6 bases short, with 7 bases between. CDR3 in amino acids: CASSPGWSEAFF. The CDR3 nucleotides read TGTGCCAGCTCACCAGGGTGGTCTGAAGCTTTCTTT.

The V and J genes are TRBV5-4 and TRBJ2-7, with D unresolved. Per germline, CDR1 SGHNT and CDR2 YYREEE (reference sequence). The V and J ends lost 4 bases and 3 bases respectively, with 11 bases between them. The CDR3 extends over 13 amino acids. This chain's CDR3 is CASSIDAHYEQYF. The CDR3 DNA reads as TGTGCCAGCAGCATCGACGCCCACTACGAGCAGTACTTC.

This chain links TRBV7-9 with TRBJ2-7; D may be TRBD1 (6 bases). The V end was cut by 4 bases, the J end by 2 bases, with 18 bases between. The CDR3 contains 16 residues. The germline V gene has CDR1 SEHNR and CDR2 FQNEAQ (reference sequence). In nucleotides, the CDR3 is TGTGCCAGCAGCTCCTGGGGGACACCCGGGGCCTACGAGCAGTACTTC. Encoded protein: CASSSWGTPGAYEQYF.

The rearrangement links TRBV7-2 to TRBJ2-5; D not resolved. The V gene's germline CDR1 is SGHTA and CDR2 FQGNSA. Deletions cut 5 bases from V and 5 bases from J, with 12 bases between. The CDR3 is 13 residues long. CDR3 region: CASSPREEETQYF. For the CDR3, the DNA is TGTGCCAGCAGCCCCCGTGAGGAGGAGACCCAGTACTTC.

The CDR3, as DNA: TGTGCCAGCAGTTCCCCCAGGGGGCTAACTAATGAAAAACTGTTTTTT. This translates into CASSSPRGLTNEKLFF. V gene TRBV28 combines with J gene TRBJ1-4; 8 nucleotides align to TRBD1. Germline values: CDR1 MDHEN, CDR2 SYDVKM. The CDR3 loop spans 16 amino acids. Germline trimming cut 4 bases from V and 1 base from J; bases unmatched to any gene: 5.

The chain is built from TRBV7-9 and TRBJ2-5, with 7 bases lining up with TRBD1. There are 13 residues in the CDR3. V dropped 11 bases and J dropped 3; count of bases not matched to a gene: 9. CDR1 and CDR2 from the germline V gene are SEHNR and FQNEAQ (reference sequence). The CDR3 here is CAGSRTGEETQYF. The CDR3 nucleotides are TGTGCCGGGTCCCGCACAGGGGAAGAGACCCAGTACTTC.

The V call is TRBV2, the J call TRBJ2-5; the D gene could be TRBD1 or TRBD2 (5 bases each). The germline V gene encodes CDR1 SNHLY and CDR2 FYNNEI. Trimming removed 6 bases from V and 5 bases from J, with 7 bases in between. This CDR3 region has 11 residues. The DNA for the CDR3 is TGTGCCAGCAGCAGGGAGGAGACCCAGTACTTC. Translating gives CASSREETQYF. The full variable domain, completed using reference TRBV2 and TRBJ2-5, is EPEVTQTPSHQVTQMGQEVILRCVPISNHLYFYWYRQILGQKVEFLVSFYNNEISEKSEIFDDQFSVERPDGSNFTLKIRSTKLEDSAMYFCASSREETQYFGPGTRLLVL.

Worth noting for this clone: This may be a read error: a much more frequent sequence differs by one nucleotide. The same CDR3 is also encoded by other DNA sequences in this sample. The chain combines TRBV6-1 with TRBJ2-2; D possibly corresponds to TRBD2 (6 bases). Germline CDR1 MNHNS, CDR2 SASEGT. V shed 0 bases and J shed 4 bases, with 12 bases lying between them. The CDR3 length is 16 residues. The CDR3 here is CASSEALWGVTGELFF. CDR3 sequence (DNA): TGTGCCAGCAGTGAAGCCTTATGGGGGGTCACCGGGGAGCTGTTTTTT.